The present TCR beta chain was sequenced within a study of T cell responses to AZD1222 COVID-19 vaccine. Findings and limits, study-wide: Mostly white British, mostly female donors; authors suggested clonal diversity may be underestimated. Targets within unmutated variant regions were reportedly found for nearly half of spike-specific TCRs. An increase in Spike-specific TCR breadth and depth was observed after two AZD1222 doses.

Clones were sequenced by immunoSEQ multiplex PCR, and TCRdb holds only the in-frame ones, with some missing. This table has 150,000 to 200,000 clones, more than 80% appearing once. Trimming removed 4 bases from V and 9 bases from J, with 10 bases in between. Per the germline V gene, CDR1 is LNHDA and CDR2 is SQIVND (reference sequence). The length of the CDR3 is 13 residues. Concerning this clone itself: Its antigen is undetermined.

This TCR came from an adult who received the MenACWY meningococcal vaccine as a control. The chain combines TRBV19 with TRBJ1-6, with no clear D. This specimen was peripheral blood, taken 28 days after the second dose of the MenACWY control vaccine. Written as DNA, the CDR3 is TGTGCCAGTAGTAATCCCCGGTTTTCACCCCTCCACTTT. Encoded protein: CASSNPRFSPLHF. Together with reference TRBV19 and TRBJ1-6, the CDR3 gives the full variable domain: DGGITQSPKYLFRKEGQNVTLSCEQNLNHDAMYWYRQDPGQGLRLIYYSQIVNDFQKGDIAEGYSVSREKKESFPLTVTSAQKNPTAFYLCASSNPRFSPLHFGNGTRLTVT.